The clone carrying this T cell receptor (beta chain) was detected once. Its antigen is undetermined. The junction differs from germline at one of its ends, possibly a read error. This record comes from a study of tumor-infiltrating lymphocytes in primary liver carcinoma. About the study: With diameters of roughly 4 to 11 cm, tumors were stage T1-T3 N0M0. Samples returned roughly 3.5 to 8 million productive TCRbeta reads each. Read depth did not differ significantly between tissue types.

CDR3 length equals 13 residues. Without any cell sorting, about 19-30 mg of bulk tissue yielded co-extracted RNA and DNA. Total RNA amounting to approximately 460 ng was the source from which TCR beta cDNA was made with a constant-region primer. Generation of the TCR beta libraries relied on three nested multiplex PCR rounds using slightly modified ARM-PCR. Use of TRBV1-TRBV30 forward primers with a C-beta reverse primer characterized the first two PCR rounds, which lasted 10 cycles each. A single record per CDR3 protein comes from TCRdb applying MiXCR to the multiplex PCR reads. Of under 45,000 distinct CDR3 sequences listed, 65% to 85% were seen once; the top ten hold 15% to 20%. Findings of the study overall: When set against blood, tumors had a significantly higher top-250-clone fraction (p = 0.039).

The chain employs TRBV12-3 or TRBV12-4 and TRBJ2-7; tentatively, D is TRBD2 (6 bases). The sequence was collected from a man in his forties with primary liver carcinoma and hepatitis B virus infection. The sequenced material came from liver tumor tissue from sampling region 2. Regarding subset: tumor region T2, inferior pole. In DNA form, the CDR3 reads TGTACCAGCAGGCAGGCGGCGGGGTACGAGCAGTACTTC. It specifies CTSRQAAGYEQYF.